The source of this T cell receptor (beta chain) is a study of cytomegalovirus exposure and HLA in healthy donors (dated by TCRdb to 2015 to 2018). Describing the broader study: An earlier analysis of approximately 640 of the donors reported 250 to 300 Gb of sequence data and around 110 million unique TCR beta sequences from 190 million or so T cells. Four or five DR-DQ haplotypes were treated as single units for association and clustering because of strong linkage in the cohort. An early release that covered fewer than 800 HLA-typed donors contained around 300 gigabases of sequencing data and 65 million to 100 million unique TCR sequences. An earlier analysis of 587 of the donors used high-throughput TCR beta sequencing to judge whether each TCR beta V gene segment behaved as functional or pseudogenic. The genetic ancestry cluster associated with self-reported Caucasian donors included 65% to 90% of the roughly 380 genotyped donors. HLA typing covered class I and class II loci at four-digit resolution. A later analysis re-examined previously published TCR beta repertoires from several hundred donors and added high-resolution HLA genotyping to investigate patterns of TCR occurrence. A separate validation cohort of 100 to 150 different subjects was used in addition to the approximately 700-subject first cohort. Across about 380 genotyped donors of the cohort, an average of about 220,000 unique TCR beta nucleotide sequences per donor were sequenced, and roughly 20% of those sequences were non-productive. Donor age, sex, ethnicity and CMV serostatus were compiled alongside the repertoire data. To predict cytomegalovirus infection status, the study combined high-throughput TCR immunosequencing, statistical association of individual TCRs with disease status, and machine learning. The study was designed to test whether signatures of past pathogen exposure could be identified by cataloging public T cell receptors. Rather than using new phenotypic data, the later analysis identified candidate immune exposures from TCR beta sequences and from how often those sequences occurred across donors. The number of typed donors differed by locus: about 620-630 for A, B, C, DRB1 and DQB1; 500 to 550 for DQA1; roughly 600 for DPA1; and some 450 for DPB1. A later genetic analysis took genome-wide SNP genotypes for about three fifths of the roughly 670 donors and used that subset as a discovery cohort. The study used immunosequencing to profile the T cell repertoires of more than 650 subjects and linked those repertoires to cytomegalovirus serostatus. Every repertoire in the discovery cohort had been generated on one and the same sequencing platform.

What the study reported, not specific to this receptor: A further reported finding was that TCR beta sequences accurately predicted the HLA-A and HLA-B alleles for most subjects in the first cohort. The authors suggested that the approach could potentially be extended to other disease states and immunological phenotypes. Correlated functional status among segregating V segments might be attributable to linkage disequilibrium, but an unknown experimental factor could not be ruled out. The only immune exposure information available for the cohort was CMV serostatus. A later analysis found that TCR association rates varied across HLA loci, with DRB1 alleles showing the most associated TCRs and HLA-C alleles the fewest. While some public TCRs were present in many individuals, most TCR sequences turned up only very rarely across donors. A later analysis associated 16,951 TCR beta sequences with specific HLA alleles at a false discovery rate of 0.05. According to a later analysis, most CMV-associated TCR beta chains appeared to be HLA-restricted, and the HLA associations seemed to be driven largely by CMV exposure. A group of highly shared sequence variants was considered likely to be a technical artifact of the sequencing pipeline. V-gene and J-gene trimming of TCR beta chains was associated with a missense DCLRE1C variant in a later genetic analysis, and the association was replicated in an independent cohort. A few of the identified cytomegalovirus-associated TCR beta chains were confirmed in vitro to be specific for cytomegalovirus antigens. This cohort had only TCR beta chains sequenced, and the lack of alpha or paired-chain data limited which features could be detected. The 87-base-pair reads could not distinguish some IMGT-functional V segments, including TRBV6-2 and TRBV6-3, so those segments were excluded. When HLA alleles, especially DR and DQ, strongly co-occurred, TCR associations were difficult to assign to individual alleles. Cytomegalovirus status was reported to be diagnosed by the classifier with high specificity and sensitivity in both the original and validation cohorts. Presence/absence analyses assumed roughly uniform sequencing depth across donors, an assumption that may not hold. Because HLA typing was missing for some donors at each locus, association tests included only the typed subset. A later analysis found that HLA-associated TCR beta chains were more clonally expanded and had lower generation probabilities than equally common non-associated chains. A later genetic analysis reported fewer N-insertions in productive TCRs among donors in an Asian-associated ancestry cluster than the approximately 700-donor mean. According to a later analysis, parvovirus B19, influenza, CMV and Epstein-Barr virus appeared linked to several top co-occurrence clusters. In an earlier analysis of around 500 of the donors, most TCR beta V segments appeared in productive rearrangements about 90% or about 30% of the time, broadly matching IMGT annotations. The study gave a list of about 150 TCR beta chains associated with cytomegalovirus. Because counts were too low, about 15 rarely observed V segments, including chromosome 9 orphons, were left out of the earlier analysis of approximately 580 of the donors.

This clone was seen just once. Its binding antigen is unknown. Qualities for individual bases were not recorded, and no much larger clone is one base off. In total, about 650 healthy bone marrow donors made up the cohort. At the time of sampling, all cohort members were nominally healthy, though unrecorded immune exposures were likely present. The donor tested CMV seropositive, placing the donor among the 289 seropositive members of the cohort. A peripheral blood sample was provided by each donor, and peripheral blood mononuclear cells were used for TCR beta sequencing. The Qiagen DNeasy Blood Extraction Kit was used to extract genomic DNA from the blood cell samples. Library preparation was by the immunoSEQ multiplex PCR assay. For the multiplex PCR, a mixture combining 60 forward primers for TCR Vbeta segments and 13 reverse primers for TCR Jbeta segments was used. The CDR3 region of rearranged TCR beta genes was amplified from genomic DNA with a multiplex PCR assay. On the Illumina HiSeq System, the amplified TCR beta libraries were sequenced as 87-base-pair reads. In the source study's methods: In a later analysis, some 80 million unique TCR beta chains were counted across the 650 to 750 repertoires, and roughly 11 million of these chains were shared by at least two donors. Raw reads were error-corrected and collapsed into unique sequences with a nearest-neighbor algorithm that merged closely related sequences to remove PCR and sequencing errors. V, D and J gene segments were assigned by aligning CDR3 sequences to IMGT reference sequences. For a sequence to be retained, a match of at least six nucleotides was required to both a V gene segment and a J gene segment. A rearrangement counted as productive if the CDR3 had no stop codons and remained in frame with V and J, and every other rearrangement counted as non-productive. CDR3 was defined according to IMGT convention as the region running from the second conserved V-encoded cysteine to the conserved J-encoded phenylalanine. In an earlier analysis of roughly 610 of the donors, sequences lacking an unambiguous match to a single V gene segment were excluded. An earlier analysis of a few hundred of the donors called V segments functional above 56.7% productive rearrangements and segregating when the between-donor standard deviation exceeded 5%. To diagnose cytomegalovirus status from the catalog of TCR beta chain sequences, a statistical classification framework was built. V and J gene assignment, in a later analysis, came from comparing TCR nucleotide sequences with IMGT/GENE-DB human TR gene sequences. In a later analysis, CDR3 sequences and most-parsimonious VDJ recombination scenarios were assigned using the TCRdist pipeline. In a later analysis, each TCR beta chain was defined by its CDR3 amino acid sequence together with its V-gene family, and reads without a unique V-gene family were excluded. As a way to deal with suspected cross-contamination and a sequencing artifact, a later analysis dropped 450 to 700 nucleotide sequences that were highly shared and had low generation probability. For each public chain, a later analysis derived a clonal expansion index from normalized ranks of inferred template counts within each repertoire. Generation probabilities in a later analysis came from a VDJ recombination model fitted to out-of-frame rearrangements, and those results were checked against IGoR. Hypergeometric tests were used in a later analysis to score TCR-TCR, TCR-HLA and TCR-CMV co-occurrence, with a repertoire-size bias correction applied to the TCR pairs. A later analysis estimated false discovery rates by permuting HLA or CMV assignments 20 times. In a later analysis, co-occurring TCRs were grouped using DBSCAN, and TCRdist sequence similarity was added for clustering within HLA-allele-positive subsets. For co-occurrence clustering, repertoires with fewer than 30,000 or more than 120,000 public chains were excluded, along with several repertoires with anomalous nucleotide sharing. As stored in TCRdb, this immuneACCESS dataset retains in-frame rearrangements with V and J assigned. A fraction of the clones does not appear; measured against another copy, unresolved V genes explain less than half of the discrepancy, and the remainder lacks a known reason. V, J and clone size reflect that table, while D and trimming were determined from the DNA. A total of some 110,000 clones appear in this sample, 65% to 85% of them only once. The ten largest clones represent 15% to 20% of the sample.

Via the germline V gene, CDR1 is SGHVS and CDR2 FQNEAQ. Trimming takes 6 bases from V and 4 bases from J, and the germline ends sit 12 bases apart. From cysteine to phenylalanine, the CDR3 is 13 amino acids long. The kept DNA is CDR3 alone, 39 bases in frame from the first base. Sequencing was carried out using PBMCs. The receptor comes from a man aged 45-65 years in good health and CMV-seropositive. This chain joins TRBV7-8 to TRBJ1-2, and TRBD1 may be the D gene, going by 6 matching bases. The CDR3 loop reads CASSVTGPYGYTF. The DNA reads TGTGCCAGCAGTGTAACAGGGCCCTATGGCTACACCTTC. The variable domain in full, with residues beyond the CDR3 obtained from the reference TRBV7-8 and TRBJ1-2 genes, is GAGVSQSPRYKVAKRGQDVALRCDPISGHVSLFWYQQALGQGPEFLTYFQNEAQLDKSGLPSDRFFAERPEGSVSTLKIQRTQQEDSAVYLCASSVTGPYGYTFGSGTRLTVV.